This TCR beta chain was captured by sequencing in a study of blood T cell repertoires in COVID-19. Study context: Some COVID-19 samples were acute and others convalescent; all came from the United States, Italy and Spain.

This study enrolled people aged about 18 to 95 from around 26 US geographic areas. Which cohort a participant joined came from the clinical history participants gave. The data were produced by immunoSEQ multiplex PCR, yet TCRdb's version contains in-frame clones alone and is incomplete. The table includes about 250,000 clones, roughly nine tenths detected once. This CDR3 comprises 15 residues. V dropped 2 bases and J dropped 0 bases, with 12 bases sitting between them. Germline assignment: CDR1 SGHRS and CDR2 YFSETQ. The receptor was derived from a woman in her twenties or thirties with acute COVID-19. Sequenced: PBMCs or T cells enriched from blood (not recorded which). This chain connects TRBV5-1 to TRBJ2-7, with D tentatively TRBD2 (6 bases). CDR3 sequence reads: CASSFEGGTSYEQYF. DNA of the CDR3: TGCGCCAGCAGCTTCGAGGGAGGAACCTCCTACGAGCAGTACTTC.